The 5 T cell receptor beta chains below were found in one sample sequenced in a study of T cells after yellow fever vaccination. TCRdb processed the 5' RACE reads anew with MiXCR; each CDR3 protein has one entry. The sample lists 95,000 to 100,000 distinct CDR3 sequences; roughly 5.8% were seen once. Here the sequenced sample was CD8+ T cells sorted from PBMCs, taken 10 days after the yellow fever booster vaccination. The receptors were sampled from a man between 18 and 35 years old who received the YFV17D yellow fever vaccine.

The table lists this clonotype with many counts. The J gene is TRBJ2-2, the V gene TRBV7-9; D may be TRBD2 (5 bases). Trimming removed 5 bases from V and 4 bases from J, with 17 bases in between. In germline, CDR1 is SEHNR, CDR2 FQNEAQ (reference sequence). The CDR3 spans 16 residues. The CDR3 DNA is TGTGCCAGCAGCCCCTCTCTTAGCGTAGGCACCGGGGAGCTGTTTTTT. It yields the protein CASSPSLSVGTGELFF.

In this sample, this clonotype turned up a few times. J is TRBJ2-7 and V is TRBV30; D is possibly TRBD1 (5 bases). CDR3 length equals 12 residues. Trimming shortened V by 2 bases and J by 7 bases, and 12 bases separated the two germline ends. Germline V gene sequence: CDR1 GTSNPN, CDR2 SVGIG (reference sequence). CDR3 coding DNA: TGTGCCTGGAGTTGGCAGGGCGGAGAGCAGTACTTC. Translated: CAWSWQGGEQYF.

This clonotype was counted between two and nine times. The V call is TRBV29-1, the J call TRBJ2-3; D may be TRBD2 (7 bases). The V end was cut by 8 bases, the J end by 1 base, with 16 bases between. The V gene's germline CDR1 is SQVTM and CDR2 ANQGSEA. The length of the CDR3 is 14 residues. The CDR3 loop reads CSTKGGTGTDTQYF. CDR3 DNA: TGCAGCACCAAGGGGGGGACCGGCACAGATACGCAGTATTTT.

Notes on this clonotype: This may arise from a read error, as a much more abundant clone is one base away. The rearrangement uses TRBV12-3 or TRBV12-4 and TRBJ2-3; 8 bases agree with TRBD1. The CDR3 extends over 16 amino acids. The CDR3 DNA reads TGTGCCAGCAGTTGGGGAACTAGCAGGGGGCCAGATACGCAGTTTTTT. Its protein product is CASSWGTSRGPDTQFF.

The chain combines TRBV10-3 with TRBJ2-1; 7 positions match TRBD2. The CDR3 contains 16 residues. J was trimmed by 9 bases and V by 0 bases; bases with no gene match: 11. CDR1 ENHRY and CDR2 SYGVKD come from the germline V gene. CDR3 region: CAISESMTSKYSEQFF. In DNA, the CDR3 is TGTGCCATCAGTGAGTCGATGACTAGCAAGTATAGTGAGCAGTTCTTC.